Listed below are T cell receptor beta chains from one sample, sequenced in a study of blood T cell repertoires in COVID-19. Assay: immunoSEQ multiplex PCR; the TCRdb copy retains only in-frame clones and omits some. The table records hundreds of thousands of clones, around 86% of them present only once. Sequencing input: peripheral blood. Receptors were obtained from a man in his sixties who had recovered from COVID-19. Both conserved end residues are part of each CDR3. The order of the fields is clone size, D gene, J gene, CDR3 length, V gene, CDR3 protein, CDR3 DNA. A D gene is named only where the DNA matches it firmly. Clone size appears in some rows only: once, few, many, or a class for an expanded clone.

abundance: .
d_gene: TRBD1
j_gene: TRBJ1-3
len: 15
v_gene: TRBV5-4
CDR3aa: CASSYDRASGNTIYF
CDR3nt: TGTGCCAGCAGCTACGACAGGGCCTCTGGAAACACCATATATTTT

abundance: .
d_gene: .
j_gene: TRBJ2-1
len: 13
v_gene: TRBV18
CDR3aa: CASSAGNLNEQFF
CDR3nt: TGTGCCAGCTCCGCCGGGAACCTCAATGAGCAGTTCTTC

abundance: .
d_gene: .
j_gene: TRBJ1-4
len: 12
v_gene: TRBV28
CDR3aa: CASSPPDEKLFF
CDR3nt: TGTGCCAGCAGCCCGCCGGATGAAAAACTGTTTTTT

abundance: .
d_gene: TRBD2
j_gene: TRBJ2-7
len: 15
v_gene: TRBV19
CDR3aa: CASSIAAGGYYEQYF
CDR3nt: TGTGCCAGTAGTATTGCCGCGGGGGGGTACTACGAGCAGTACTTC

abundance: .
d_gene: TRBD2
j_gene: TRBJ2-1
len: 16
v_gene: TRBV11-1
CDR3aa: CASSSSSGRAVNEQFF
CDR3nt: TGTGCCAGCAGCTCTTCTAGCGGGAGGGCCGTCAATGAGCAGTTCTTC

abundance: .
d_gene: .
j_gene: TRBJ2-1
len: 15
v_gene: TRBV5-1
CDR3aa: CASSLLNRVYNEQFF
CDR3nt: TGCGCCAGCAGCTTGCTAAATCGAGTCTACAATGAGCAGTTCTTC

abundance: .
d_gene: .
j_gene: TRBJ1-2
len: 14
v_gene: TRBV6-2/TRBV6-3
CDR3aa: CASSIRTQSYGYTF
CDR3nt: TGTGCCAGCAGTATACGTACACAGTCCTATGGCTACACCTTC

abundance: once
d_gene: .
j_gene: TRBJ1-2
len: 12
v_gene: TRBV29-1
CDR3aa: CSVEGREGGDTF
CDR3nt: TGCAGCGTTGAAGGGCGAGAGGGTGGGGACACCTTC

abundance: .
d_gene: .
j_gene: TRBJ1-5
len: 15
v_gene: TRBV18
CDR3aa: CASSYGWSSNQPQHF
CDR3nt: TGTGCCAGCTCATATGGGTGGAGTAGCAATCAGCCCCAGCATTTT

abundance: .
d_gene: TRBD1
j_gene: TRBJ2-2
len: 15
v_gene: TRBV11-1
CDR3aa: CASSYRQGSTGELFF
CDR3nt: TGTGCCAGCAGTTACAGACAGGGGAGCACCGGGGAGCTGTTTTTT

abundance: .
d_gene: .
j_gene: TRBJ1-1
len: 13
v_gene: TRBV30
CDR3aa: CAWSSRGNTEAFF
CDR3nt: TGTGCCTGGAGTAGCAGGGGGAACACTGAAGCTTTCTTT

abundance: .
d_gene: .
j_gene: TRBJ2-7
len: 18
v_gene: TRBV19
CDR3aa: CASSRQDFGGLNSYEQYF
CDR3nt: TGTGCCAGTAGTAGACAAGACTTTGGGGGACTGAACTCCTACGAGCAGTACTTC

abundance: .
d_gene: TRBD1
j_gene: TRBJ2-2
len: 15
v_gene: TRBV5-8
CDR3aa: CASSSGTGPTGELFF
CDR3nt: TGTGCCAGCAGCTCCGGGACAGGGCCCACCGGGGAGCTGTTTTTT

abundance: once
d_gene: .
j_gene: TRBJ2-4
len: 15
v_gene: TRBV7-8
CDR3aa: CASSLGGVGKNIQYF
CDR3nt: TGTGCCAGCAGCTTAGGGGGGGTCGGCAAAAACATTCAGTACTTC

abundance: .
d_gene: .
j_gene: TRBJ2-1
len: 16
v_gene: TRBV7-8
CDR3aa: CASSLRGLAGYNEQFF
CDR3nt: TGTGCCAGCAGCCTCCGAGGCCTAGCTGGCTACAATGAGCAGTTCTTC

abundance: once
d_gene: .
j_gene: TRBJ2-5
len: 14
v_gene: TRBV4-2
CDR3aa: CASSHREGEETQYF
CDR3nt: TGTGCCAGCAGCCACAGGGAGGGGGAAGAGACCCAGTACTTC

abundance: .
d_gene: .
j_gene: TRBJ1-5
len: 15
v_gene: TRBV6-5
CDR3aa: CASSPRLSNNQPQHF
CDR3nt: TGTGCCAGCAGCCCCAGGCTCTCCAATAATCAGCCCCAGCATTTT

abundance: .
d_gene: .
j_gene: TRBJ2-1
len: 13
v_gene: TRBV6-5
CDR3aa: CASTPWQGNEQFF
CDR3nt: TGTGCCAGCACCCCCTGGCAGGGCAATGAGCAGTTCTTC

abundance: .
d_gene: .
j_gene: TRBJ1-6
len: 16
v_gene: TRBV7-9
CDR3aa: CASSLGDDRPNSPLHF
CDR3nt: TGTGCCAGCAGCTTAGGAGACGACAGACCTAATTCACCCCTCCACTTT

abundance: .
d_gene: TRBD1
j_gene: TRBJ2-7
len: 15
v_gene: TRBV7-8
CDR3aa: CASSPRDRGLSEQYF
CDR3nt: TGTGCCAGCAGCCCACGGGACAGGGGGCTGTCTGAGCAGTACTTC

abundance: .
d_gene: .
j_gene: TRBJ1-1
len: 10
v_gene: TRBV5-8
CDR3aa: CASTSYFAFF
CDR3nt: TGTGCCAGCACCTCCTACTTCGCTTTCTTT

abundance: .
d_gene: .
j_gene: TRBJ2-2
len: 13
v_gene: TRBV10-3
CDR3aa: CAIRETGTGELFF
CDR3nt: TGTGCCATCAGGGAAACAGGGACCGGGGAGCTGTTTTTT

abundance: .
d_gene: TRBD1
j_gene: TRBJ2-7
len: 13
v_gene: TRBV9
CDR3aa: CATSGQGAHEQYF
CDR3nt: TGTGCCACTTCGGGACAGGGGGCTCACGAGCAGTACTTC

abundance: .
d_gene: .
j_gene: TRBJ1-2
len: 13
v_gene: TRBV30
CDR3aa: CAWRLAGNYGYTF
CDR3nt: TGTGCCTGGAGGCTTGCGGGTAACTATGGCTACACCTTC

abundance: .
d_gene: .
j_gene: TRBJ1-3
len: 12
v_gene: TRBV4-1
CDR3aa: CASSQQSNTIYF
CDR3nt: TGCGCCAGCAGCCAACAGTCAAACACCATATATTTT

abundance: .
d_gene: .
j_gene: TRBJ1-2
len: 14
v_gene: TRBV7-9
CDR3aa: CASSLDWDSYGYTF
CDR3nt: TGTGCCAGCAGCTTAGATTGGGACTCCTATGGCTACACCTTC

abundance: few
d_gene: TRBD1
j_gene: TRBJ1-6
len: 15
v_gene: TRBV10-1
CDR3aa: CASSSPTGGCSPLHF
CDR3nt: TGCGCCAGCAGTTCTCCTACAGGGGGGTGTTCACCCCTCCACTTT

abundance: once
d_gene: .
j_gene: TRBJ1-5
len: 14
v_gene: TRBV27
CDR3aa: CASSFGGSNQPQHF
CDR3nt: TGTGCCAGCAGTTTCGGGGGTAGCAATCAGCCCCAGCATTTT

abundance: .
d_gene: .
j_gene: TRBJ2-7
len: 16
v_gene: TRBV30
CDR3aa: CAWSVLSSGTSYEQYF
CDR3nt: TGTGCCTGGAGTGTACTTAGCTCTGGCACTTCCTACGAGCAGTACTTC

abundance: .
d_gene: TRBD2
j_gene: TRBJ2-3
len: 15
v_gene: TRBV30
CDR3aa: CAWGRLAVLTDTQYF
CDR3nt: TGTGCCTGGGGCCGACTAGCGGTTCTCACAGATACGCAGTATTTT

abundance: .
d_gene: TRBD1
j_gene: TRBJ1-6
len: 16
v_gene: TRBV3-1/TRBV3-2
CDR3aa: CASSRRQGANNSPLHF
CDR3nt: TGTGCCAGCAGCCGACGACAGGGGGCGAACAATTCACCCCTCCACTTT

abundance: once
d_gene: .
j_gene: TRBJ2-5
len: 17
v_gene: TRBV9
CDR3aa: CASSVAVGGGGQETQYF
CDR3nt: TGTGCCAGCAGCGTAGCGGTTGGAGGGGGCGGCCAAGAGACCCAGTACTTC

abundance: .
d_gene: .
j_gene: TRBJ1-2
len: 12
v_gene: TRBV6-2/TRBV6-3
CDR3aa: CASSYSSTGYTF
CDR3nt: TGTGCCAGCAGTTACTCGAGTACGGGCTACACCTTC

abundance: .
d_gene: .
j_gene: TRBJ2-3
len: 16
v_gene: TRBV6-2/TRBV6-3
CDR3aa: CASSYGSVYSTDTQYF
CDR3nt: TGTGCCAGCAGTTACGGGAGCGTCTATAGCACAGATACGCAGTATTTT

abundance: .
d_gene: TRBD2
j_gene: TRBJ2-7
len: 14
v_gene: TRBV28
CDR3aa: CASLRGLETHEQYF
CDR3nt: TGTGCCAGCCTACGGGGACTAGAAACCCACGAGCAGTACTTC

abundance: .
d_gene: TRBD2
j_gene: TRBJ2-2
len: 16
v_gene: TRBV7-3
CDR3aa: CASSRYSGANTGELFF
CDR3nt: TGTGCCAGCAGCAGATATAGCGGGGCGAACACCGGGGAGCTGTTTTTT